What follows are 11 T cell receptor beta chains derived from one specimen sequenced in a study of OX40 agonist ivuxolimab in advanced cancers. Clones were sequenced by immunoSEQ multiplex PCR, and TCRdb holds only the in-frame ones, with some missing. Of roughly 60,000 clones listed, 85% were seen once; the top ten hold 4% to 5%. This material consisted of CD4+ or CD8+ T cells sorted from blood, taken in a trial of the OX40 agonist ivuxolimab. These receptors were taken from an adult with an advanced solid tumor such as melanoma, head and neck, liver or kidney cancer.

In its sample, this clone was seen once. The V gene is TRBV23-1, the J gene TRBJ1-5, with D perhaps TRBD1 (5 bases). TRBV23-1 is known as an ORF, though its function is uncertain. The V gene lost 3 bases and the J gene lost 5 bases, with 11 bases spanning the gap. This CDR3 comprises 14 residues. The CDR3 loop reads CASSQGGDDQPQHF. DNA for the CDR3: TGCGCCAGCAGTCAGGGAGGGGACGATCAGCCCCAGCATTTT.

This clone was recorded a few times. The chain combines TRBV5-6 with TRBJ2-7, with D perhaps TRBD2 (5 bases). There are 14 residues in the CDR3. V was shortened by 4 bases and J by 2 bases, with 13 bases between the two germline ends. The V gene's germline CDR1 is SGHDT and CDR2 YYEEEE. Here the CDR3 reads CASSLDEGTYEQYF. CDR3 DNA: TGTGCCAGCAGCCTGGATGAGGGTACCTACGAGCAGTACTTC.

The chain combines TRBV21-1 with TRBJ2-5; TRBD1, the table's D call, was not compared with the DNA. The J call is uncertain, as TRBJ2-7 better fits the DNA end. TRBV21-1 is recorded as a pseudogene. The CDR3 loop spans 17 amino acids. CDR3 in DNA: TGTGCCAGCAGCAAACCATCCGACAGGGGCAGCGTCTACGAGCAGTACTTC. This translates into CASSKPSDRGSVYEQYF.

The chain couples TRBV6-5 to TRBJ2-1; maybe TRBD2 (5 bases). Trimming stripped 4 bases from V and 8 bases from J, with 9 bases between. The CDR3 totals 12 residues. CDR1 MNHEY and CDR2 SVGAGI come from the germline V gene. CDR3 nucleotide sequence: TGTGCCAGCAGTTCATTCGGGGATGAGCAGTTCTTC. It specifies CASSSFGDEQFF.

The CDR3 here is CASSTGTGILFF. Here the CDR3 DNA reads TGTGCCAGCTCTACCGGGACAGGGATTCTGTTTTTT. The chain is built from TRBV18 and TRBJ1-4, with 9 bases lining up with TRBD1. The CDR3 is 12 residues long. Unmatched junction bases numbered 7, after V lost 6 bases and J lost 14 bases. The germline V gene encodes CDR1 KGHSH and CDR2 LQKENI. The full variable domain, completed using reference TRBV18 and TRBJ1-4, is NAGVMQNPRHLVRRRGQEARLRCSPMKGHSHVYWYRQLPEEGLKFMVYLQKENIIDESGMPKERFSAEFPKEGPSILRIQQVVRGDSAAYFCASSTGTGILFFGSGTQLSVL.

The chain recombines TRBV6-1 with TRBJ2-2; tentatively, D is TRBD2 (5 bases). The CDR3 length is 15 residues. Per germline, CDR1 MNHNS and CDR2 SASEGT. The V end was cut by 7 bases, the J end by 3 bases, with 15 bases between. CDR3 sequence (DNA): TGTGCCAGCACCGCACGGGGAATGGACACCGGGGAGCTGTTTTTT. Its translation: CASTARGMDTGELFF.

This clone has a single count. The V gene is TRBV2, the J gene TRBJ1-1, with D maybe TRBD1 (6 bases). CDR1 and CDR2 from the germline V gene are SNHLY and FYNNEI. V dropped 6 bases and J dropped 12 bases, with 26 bases sitting between them. The length of the CDR3 is 15 residues. The CDR3 DNA reads as TGTGCCAGCAGGGGGAGGACAGTTTCCCCACTGCGAACTTTCTTT. Translation gives CASRGRTVSPLRTFF.

J is TRBJ2-5 and V is TRBV30; TRBD2 might be the D (5 bases). The CDR3 length is 16 residues. V gave up 0 bases and J gave up 5 bases, with 19 bases separating them. CDR1 is GTSNPN and CDR2 is SVGIG in the germline V gene (reference sequence). CDR3 in DNA: TGTGCCTGGAGTGTTTTGGATTTCGGGATGGGGGAGACCCAGTACTTC. It is translated as CAWSVLDFGMGETQYF.

The V and J genes are TRBV7-3 and TRBJ2-7, with D tentatively TRBD1 (5 bases). The CDR3 spans 12 residues. With 6 bases removed from V and 7 bases from J, the gap between germline ends came to 13 bases. CDR1 SGHTA and CDR2 FQGTGA come from the germline V gene. The CDR3 nucleotides read TGTGCCAGCAGTTCCGTAAAGGGGGAGCAGTACTTC. It specifies CASSSVKGEQYF.

V is TRBV5-1 and J is TRBJ2-2; D gene ambiguous. CDR1 is SGHRS, CDR2 YFSETQ, per germline. This CDR3 is built from 17 residues. V was shortened by 4 bases and J by 2 bases, with 18 bases between the two germline ends. CDR3 coding DNA: TGCGCCAGCAGCGTCGTATCAGGCGGCTCTAACACCGGGGAGCTGTTTTTT. Its translation is CASSVVSGGSNTGELFF.

DNA of the CDR3: TGTGCCAGCAGCTCACCGGGACCACCTCTTAAAGCCTACGAGCAGTACTTC. This translates into CASSSPGPPLKAYEQYF. The chain employs TRBV7-9 and TRBJ2-7, with D possibly called TRBD1 or TRBD2 (5 bases each). V was cut by 4 bases and J by 2 bases, with 21 bases left in between. Germline CDR1 is SEHNR and CDR2 is FQNEAQ (reference sequence). The CDR3 spans 17 residues.